The next 20 T cell receptor beta chains were all read from a single sample in a study of blood T cell repertoires in COVID-19. Produced via immunoSEQ multiplex PCR; TCRdb's table is partial and in-frame only. This table holds 52,000 or so clones, around nine tenths found once. The sample comprised peripheral blood. The source of these receptors is a human donor in a cohort sampled during active COVID-19.

The gene calls are TRBV5-5 and TRBJ1-2, with D perhaps TRBD1 (6 bases). The germline V gene encodes CDR1 SGHKS and CDR2 YYEKEE (reference sequence). The CDR3 is 15 amino acids. Trimming stripped 1 base from V and 0 bases from J, with 10 bases between. The CDR3 DNA is TGTGCCAGCAGCTTGCAGGCAGGGGCTAACTATGGCTACACCTTC. Protein: CASSLQAGANYGYTF.

This clone was counted a few times. J is TRBJ1-5 and V is TRBV30; unclear D gene. Germline CDR1 and CDR2: GTSNPN and SVGIG (reference sequence). The CDR3 is 13 amino acids. V dropped 0 bases and J dropped 6 bases, with 9 bases sitting between them. The CDR3 DNA reads as TGTGCCTGGAGTGTACAAGGAGGTCAGCCCCAGCATTTT. It encodes CAWSVQGGQPQHF.

The rearrangement uses TRBV5-1 and TRBJ1-2; TRBD1 aligns across 8 bases. V dropped 2 bases and J dropped 4; count of bases not matched to a gene: 4. The CDR3 totals 14 residues. Germline lookup yields CDR1 SGHRS and CDR2 YFSETQ. The CDR3 DNA sequence: TGCGCCAGCAGCTTCCAGACAGGGGCCTATGGCTACACCTTC. It encodes CASSFQTGAYGYTF.

The V and J genes are TRBV24-1 and TRBJ2-1; the match to TRBD2 covers 9 bases. With 2 bases clipped from V and 4 bases from J, the junction kept 14 bases outside the gene matches. Germline CDR1 KGHDR, CDR2 SFDVKD. CDR3 size: 19 residues. CDR3 region: CATSDSNPGLAGAYNEQFF. The CDR3 region has the DNA TGTGCCACCAGTGATTCCAATCCGGGACTAGCAGGAGCTTACAATGAGCAGTTCTTC.

The rearrangement uses TRBV6-6 and TRBJ2-1, with D possibly being TRBD2 (6 bases). The V end was cut by 3 bases, the J end by 8 bases, with 14 bases between. Germline V gene sequence: CDR1 MNHNY, CDR2 SVGAGI (reference sequence). This CDR3 comprises 14 residues. In DNA, the CDR3 is TGTGCCAGCAGTTATTCGGGGGAGTGGGATGAGCAGTTCTTC. This codes for CASSYSGEWDEQFF.

The chain recombines TRBV5-1 with TRBJ2-1; possible D gene TRBD2, 6 bases. CDR3 length: 16 residues. Germline CDR1 reads SGHRS; CDR2 reads YFSETQ. The V gene lost 0 bases and the J gene lost 0 bases, with 10 bases spanning the gap. The CDR3 sequence: CASSLGLASSYNEQFF. CDR3 in DNA: TGCGCCAGCAGCTTGGGCCTAGCGAGCTCCTACAATGAGCAGTTCTTC.

The J gene is TRBJ2-4, the V gene TRBV29-1; D is perhaps TRBD2 (6 bases). CDR3 length: 15 residues. The V and J ends lost 6 bases and 5 bases respectively, with 20 bases between them. Germline V lookup: CDR1 SQVTM, CDR2 ANQGSEA. The CDR3 nucleotides read TGCAGCGTCCCGTCCTCCGGGACTCAAGAAAACATTCAGTACTTC. Protein sequence: CSVPSSGTQENIQYF.

The chain uses TRBV19 and TRBJ2-5; D remains unclear. Germline CDR1 reads LNHDA; CDR2 reads SQIVND (reference sequence). V was pared by 2 bases and J by 5 bases, with 12 bases between. The CDR3 has 14 residues. CDR3 coding DNA: TGTGCCAGTAGTATACGGTCAGGCCGGGAGACCCAGTACTTC. It yields the protein CASSIRSGRETQYF.

This sequence joins TRBV5-8 and TRBJ2-7; 7 bases match TRBD2. V shed 1 base and J 1 base; nucleotides not matched to a gene: 8. The V gene's germline CDR1 is SGHTS and CDR2 YDEGEE. CDR3 length equals 16 residues. CDR3 bases: TGTGCCAGCAGCTTGAAGGGCGGGAGTTCTTCCTACGAGCAGTACGTC. Protein product: CASSLKGGSSSYEQYV.

V usage is TRBV5-1 and J usage is TRBJ2-7, with D perhaps TRBD2 (5 bases). The V end was cut by 0 bases, the J end by 8 bases, with 15 bases between. The CDR3 consists of 14 residues. CDR1 is SGHRS, CDR2 YFSETQ, per germline. This chain's CDR3 is CASSLGEGRIQQYF. In nucleotides, the CDR3 is TGCGCCAGCAGCTTGGGAGAGGGCCGGATTCAGCAGTACTTC.

The rearrangement joins TRBV3-1 (or the pseudogene TRBV3-2) to TRBJ2-3, with TRBD2 identical over 7 bases. CDR3 size: 16 residues. Germline-derived CDR1 and CDR2 are LGHDT and YNNKEL (reference sequence). Unmatched junction bases numbered 11, after V lost 4 bases and J lost 4 bases. The CDR3 here is CASSPFSAGRADTQYF. The CDR3 DNA reads as TGTGCCAGCAGCCCCTTTTCGGCGGGGAGGGCAGATACGCAGTATTTT.

The V call is TRBV19, the J call TRBJ2-2, with 13 positions matching TRBD2. In germline, CDR1 is LNHDA, CDR2 SQIVND (reference sequence). Trimming removed 6 bases from V and 6 bases from J; junction bases left unmatched: 13. The CDR3 contains 18 residues. CDR3 DNA: TGTGCCAGTAGCACCGCAAAGGGACTAGCGGGGAGGGCCGGGGAGCTGTTTTTT. Amino acids: CASSTAKGLAGRAGELFF.

V usage is TRBV24-1 and J usage is TRBJ2-2; TRBD1 might be the D (5 bases). V gave up 3 bases and J gave up 0 bases, with 13 bases separating them. The CDR3 is 17 amino acids. Germline-derived CDR1 and CDR2 are KGHDR and SFDVKD. The CDR3 reads CATSDGMGRSNTGELFF. The CDR3 nucleotides read TGTGCCACCAGTGATGGAATGGGGCGATCGAACACCGGGGAGCTGTTTTTT.

This CDR3 reads CASRYDRPNTEAFF. In DNA, the CDR3 is TGCGCCAGCAGATATGACAGACCGAACACTGAAGCTTTCTTT. The gene calls are TRBV5-1 and TRBJ1-1, with D possibly matching TRBD1 (5 bases). The V gene's germline CDR1 is SGHRS and CDR2 YFSETQ. The V gene lost 5 bases and the J gene lost 1 base, with 12 bases spanning the gap. This CDR3 comprises 14 residues.

The chain is built from TRBV19 and TRBJ1-6; no definite D call. The germline CDR1 and CDR2 sequences are LNHDA and SQIVND (reference sequence). This CDR3 has 13 amino acids. The germline V and J ends were trimmed by 5 bases and 7 bases, with 9 bases remaining between them. The CDR3: CASSFSGNSPLHF. The CDR3 coding sequence is TGTGCCAGTAGTTTCTCGGGAAATTCACCCCTCCACTTT.

This clone was recorded only once. The rearrangement links TRBV20-1 to TRBJ2-1; TRBD2 might be the D (6 bases). The CDR3 length is 11 residues. The V gene lost 5 bases and the J gene lost 13 bases, with 15 bases spanning the gap. CDR1 is DFQATT, CDR2 SNEGSKA, per germline (reference sequence). The CDR3 nucleotides read TGCAGTGCTGTCCCGGGACTCCGCCAGTTCTTC. It translates to CSAVPGLRQFF.

The chain is built from TRBV28 and TRBJ1-5, with TRBD1 matching 8 bases. Germline CDR1 is MDHEN and CDR2 is SYDVKM. The V gene end was trimmed by 6 bases and the J gene end by 2 bases; junction bases not matched to a gene: 6. The CDR3 has 15 amino acids. The CDR3 DNA is TGTGCCAGCAGCAAGGACAGGGACGGCAATCAGCCCCAGCATTTT. Translated: CASSKDRDGNQPQHF.

The chain has TRBV4-3 and TRBJ2-3; 9 bases map to TRBD2. Per germline, CDR1 LGHNA and CDR2 YSLEER. The CDR3 loop spans 17 amino acids. The trim removed 0 bases at V and 7 bases at J, leaving 11 bases unmatched. CDR3 in DNA: TGCGCCAGCAGCCAAGATTTAGCGGGAGATGGGCCTTATACGCAGTATTTT. Protein: CASSQDLAGDGPYTQYF.

The rearrangement links TRBV7-2 to TRBJ2-2; D not resolved. CDR3 length: 15 amino acids. Between the trimmed V and J ends, which lost 7 bases and 4 bases, there was a span of 16 bases. The germline V gene has CDR1 SGHTA and CDR2 FQGNSA. The CDR3 is CASNKPSPTTGELFF. The CDR3, as DNA: TGTGCCAGCAACAAACCCTCACCCACCACCGGGGAGCTGTTTTTT.

The chain couples TRBV5-1 to TRBJ2-5, with a weak D call TRBD1 (7 bases). CDR3 length: 16 amino acids. The germline V gene has CDR1 SGHRS and CDR2 YFSETQ. V lost 4 bases and J lost 1, with 17 bases in between. The CDR3 sequence: CASSRRGQPLQETQYF. The CDR3 region has the DNA TGCGCCAGCAGCCGGAGGGGACAGCCCCTCCAAGAGACCCAGTACTTC.